This TCR beta chain appears in the sequencing data of a study of type 1 and type 2 diabetes patients. The study, taken as a whole, reports: V and J gene usage correlated at roughly 0.97 between type 2 diabetes and control samples.

Diabetic patients met standard criteria for type 1 or type 2 diabetes. Germline CDR1 SGHTA, CDR2 FQGTGA. V dropped 6 bases and J dropped 0 bases, with 3 bases sitting between them. This CDR3 has 13 residues. Amplification started from genomic DNA. Multiplex PCR with 30 forward and 13 reverse primers amplified the TCR beta CDR3. TCRdb redid the calling of the multiplex PCR reads with MiXCR, one entry per CDR3 protein. The table records 250,000 or so distinct CDR3 sequences, roughly 44% of them present only once. This clonotype was found many times. Its antigen is still unknown. The clonotype originates from a young man with type 2 diabetes. Sample: peripheral blood mononuclear cells (PBMCs). J is TRBJ2-6 and V is TRBV7-3; the D is unclear. CDR3 in amino acids: CASRSSGANVLTF. The CDR3 DNA follows: TGTGCCAGCAGGAGCTCTGGGGCCAACGTCCTGACTTTC.